Shown below are 32 T cell receptor beta chains from a single sample sequenced in a study of human T cells and chemical hapten exposure. Time point noted: pre-sensitization, week 0. As for treatment: therapeutic diphenylcyclopropenone sensitization with weekly scalp DPC. TCRdb processed the RACE reads anew with MiXCR; each CDR3 protein has one entry. The table shows more than 80,000 distinct CDR3 sequences, with 10% to 13% occurring only once. This specimen was whole blood, taken in connection with sensitization to the hapten diphenylcyclopropenone (DPC). Receptors were obtained from a woman in her sixties or seventies with alopecia areata. Some clones in this sample may be carry-over from other donors' samples.

There are a few counts of this clonotype. The genes are TRBV27 and TRBJ2-7, with D tentatively TRBD1 (5 bases). The CDR3 sequence is 13 residues long. V shed 3 bases and J shed 4 bases, with 10 bases lying between them. Germline V gene sequence: CDR1 MNHEY, CDR2 SMNVEV (reference sequence). The CDR3 DNA sequence: TGTGCCAGCAGTTTTTACCAGGGTTACGAGCAGTACTTC. The encoded protein is CASSFYQGYEQYF.

This clonotype occurred a few times. The chain has TRBV5-1 and TRBJ2-3; tentatively, D is TRBD2 (6 bases). In germline, CDR1 is SGHRS, CDR2 YFSETQ. Trimming stripped 3 bases from V and 4 bases from J, with 15 bases between. CDR3 length: 15 amino acids. CDR3 residues: CASSSLGGVSDTQYF. DNA for the CDR3: TGCGCCAGCAGCTCCCTGGGCGGGGTTTCAGATACGCAGTATTTT.

This clonotype was counted at least ten times. The chain employs TRBV4-2 and TRBJ2-2; 9 bases map to TRBD2. Losses at the gene ends were 5 bases for V and 4 bases for J; bases not matched to a gene: 11. Per germline, CDR1 LGHNA and CDR2 YNFKEQ. The CDR3 spans 17 residues. CDR3 region: CASSDLGRLAVTGELFF. CDR3 sequence (DNA): TGTGCCAGCAGCGACCTAGGCCGACTAGCGGTCACCGGGGAGCTGTTTTTT.

About this clonotype itself: A read error may account for a junction end that differs from germline. The chain carries TRBV3-1 and TRBJ2-2; maybe TRBD1 (7 bases). CDR3 length equals 13 residues. CDR1 and CDR2 (germline): LGHDT, YNNKEL (reference sequence). The CDR3 DNA is TGTGCCAGCAGCAGACAGGGAGGAGGGGTGCTGTTTTTT. It is translated as CASSRQGGGVLFF. The full variable domain, rest sourced from reference TRBV3-1 and TRBJ2-2, is DTAVSQTPKYLVTQMGNDKSIKCEQNLGHDTMYWYKQDSKKFLKIMFSYNNKELIINETVPNRFSPKSPDKAHLNLHINSLELGDSAVYFCASSRQGGGVLFFGEGSRLTVL.

The rearrangement uses TRBV11-2 and TRBJ2-7; 8 bases align to TRBD2. CDR3 length equals 13 residues. The germline gives CDR1 SGHAT, CDR2 FQNNGV. V was clipped by 5 bases and J by 5 bases; unmatched bases: 5. In DNA, the CDR3 is TGTGCCAGCAGCCCGGGAGGGGGGGACGAGCAGTACTTC. This gives the protein CASSPGGGDEQYF.

The V and J genes are TRBV6-8 and TRBJ2-2; the D gene could be TRBD1 or TRBD2 (5 bases each). Germline lookup yields CDR1 MNHGY and CDR2 SAAAGT. V lost 6 bases and J lost 0, with 8 bases in between. The CDR3 loop spans 14 amino acids. The CDR3 region has the DNA TGTGCCAGCAGGACGGGGCCGAACACCGGGGAGCTGTTTTTT. This codes for CASRTGPNTGELFF.

This clonotype was seen at least ten times. The V gene is TRBV7-9, the J gene TRBJ1-4, with D possibly TRBD1 on 6 matching bases. The germline gives CDR1 SEHNR, CDR2 FQNEAQ (reference sequence). V was cut by 4 bases and J by 2 bases, with 8 bases left in between. The CDR3 has 14 residues. The CDR3 region is CASSSQGTNEKLFF. CDR3 bases: TGTGCCAGCAGCTCTCAGGGGACTAATGAAAAACTGTTTTTT.

The sample holds many counts of this clonotype. This rearrangement joins TRBV7-9 to TRBJ1-2, with D possibly matching TRBD1 (6 bases). Trimming cost V 3 bases and J 3 bases, with 11 bases left between them. CDR3 length: 14 residues. The V gene's germline CDR1 is SEHNR and CDR2 FQNEAQ (reference sequence). CDR3 bases: TGTGCCAGCAGCTTTCTACAGGGACACTATGGCTACACCTTC. It is translated as CASSFLQGHYGYTF.

As regards this clonotype: A read error may explain this, as a much larger clone is one base away. This chain links TRBV11-2 with TRBJ2-7; tentative D call: TRBD2 (5 bases). Germline V lookup: CDR1 SGHAT, CDR2 FQNNGV. This CDR3 contains 17 residues. For the CDR3, the DNA is TGTGCCAGCAGCTTAGCACCCGGCAGGAGGACCGCCTACGAGCTGTACTTC. Translating gives CASSLAPGRRTAYELYF.

The chain uses TRBV6-1 and TRBJ2-2; D not certain. This CDR3 spans 16 amino acids. Germline CDR1 MNHNS, CDR2 SASEGT. V was shortened by 0 bases and J by 0 bases, with 8 bases between the two germline ends. The CDR3 bases are TGTGCCAGCAGTGAAGCAAGTAGAGCGAACACCGGGGAGCTGTTTTTT. Translated: CASSEASRANTGELFF.

This clonotype was detected many times. The J gene is TRBJ2-5, the V gene TRBV7-9; no reliable D call. The CDR3 is made up of 12 amino acids. V was clipped by 3 bases and J by 5 bases, with 7 bases between them. Germline CDR1 SEHNR, CDR2 FQNEAQ (reference sequence). CDR3 coding DNA: TGTGCCAGCAGCTTGAGTAGCGAGACCCAGTACTTC. Encoded protein: CASSLSSETQYF.

This clonotype was seen at least ten times. J is TRBJ1-5 and V is TRBV7-9; maybe TRBD1 (6 bases). Germline V gene sequence: CDR1 SEHNR, CDR2 FQNEAQ (reference sequence). V lost 5 bases and J 4 bases, leaving 12 bases between the germline ends. The CDR3 has 14 amino acids. CDR3 region: CASSVQGGNQPQHF. In nucleotides, the CDR3 is TGTGCCAGCAGCGTACAGGGAGGGAATCAGCCCCAGCATTTT. Complete variable domain (other parts from reference TRBV7-9 and TRBJ1-5): DTGVSQNPRHKITKRGQNVTFRCDPISEHNRLYWYRQTLGQGPEFLTYFQNEAQLEKSRLLSDRFSAERPKGSFSTLEIQRTEQGDSAMYLCASSVQGGNQPQHFGDGTRLSIL.

Many counts were recorded for this clonotype. The gene calls are TRBV5-1 and TRBJ1-1; the D is unclear. This CDR3 is 14 amino acids long. Germline CDR1 reads SGHRS; CDR2 reads YFSETQ. V dropped 0 bases and J dropped 1 base, with 7 bases sitting between them. The CDR3 DNA reads TGCGCCAGCAGCTTGGGACACGAGAACACTGAAGCTTTCTTT. Residues: CASSLGHENTEAFF. The whole variable domain, remainder taken from reference TRBV5-1 and TRBJ1-1, is KAGVTQTPRYLIKTRGQQVTLSCSPISGHRSVSWYQQTPGQGLQFLFEYFSETQRNKGNFPGRFSGRQFSNSRSEMNVSTLELGDSALYLCASSLGHENTEAFFGQGTRLTVV.

This clonotype occurred many times. The genes are TRBV6-5 and TRBJ1-1; 7 bases map to TRBD1. Looked up from germline, CDR1 is MNHEY and CDR2 is SVGAGI. This CDR3 has 13 amino acids. With V trimmed by 6 bases and J by 5 bases, 6 bases remained unmatched. For the CDR3, the DNA is TGTGCCAGCAGAAGACAGGGAGAGACTGAAGCTTTCTTT. Translating it yields CASRRQGETEAFF.

This clonotype appeared many times. J is TRBJ2-1 and V is TRBV7-9, with D possibly matching TRBD1 (6 bases). This CDR3 is 17 amino acids long. V was trimmed by 5 bases and J by 2 bases, leaving 19 bases between them. CDR1 and CDR2 (germline): SEHNR, FQNEAQ (reference sequence). The CDR3 spells CASSTRQARGTYNEQFF. The CDR3, as DNA: TGTGCCAGCAGCACCAGACAGGCAAGGGGGACCTACAATGAGCAGTTCTTC.

This sequence joins TRBV7-2 and TRBJ2-4, with TRBD2 matching 15 bases. The CDR3 runs 17 residues. The V gene end was trimmed by 2 bases and the J gene end by 7 bases; junction bases not matched to a gene: 6. Per germline, CDR1 SGHTA and CDR2 FQGNSA. For the CDR3, the DNA is TGTGCCAGCAGCTTACGGACTAGCGGGGGGGCCTCGAACATTCAGTACTTC. Protein sequence: CASSLRTSGGASNIQYF.

A few counts support this clonotype. The chain combines TRBV12-5 with TRBJ2-5; D is ambiguous. The CDR3 runs 14 residues. Germline V gives CDR1 LGHNT, CDR2 FRNRAP. V lost 5 bases to trimming and J lost 2 bases, with 12 bases between them. The DNA for the CDR3 is TGTGCTAGTGGTAACCTAGGTGGGCAAGAGACCCAGTACTTC. It translates to CASGNLGGQETQYF.

This clonotype was detected only a few times. The rearrangement joins TRBV20-1 to TRBJ2-7, with 7 bases aligning to TRBD2. CDR1 and CDR2 (germline): DFQATT, SNEGSKA (reference sequence). The V segment lost 6 bases and the J segment 0 bases; nucleotides outside the gene matches: 11. The CDR3 loop spans 15 amino acids. The CDR3 sequence is CSAPRGGQVSYEQYF. CDR3 sequence (DNA): TGCAGTGCCCCGAGGGGAGGGCAAGTCTCCTACGAGCAGTACTTC.

This clonotype was observed at least ten times. This chain connects TRBV12-5 to TRBJ1-6, with unresolved D. With 1 base removed from V and 9 bases from J, the gap between germline ends came to 7 bases. The CDR3 runs 13 residues. Germline V gives CDR1 LGHNT, CDR2 FRNRAP. The CDR3 region has the DNA TGTGCTAGTGGTTTGGAGGAACGTTCACCCCTCCACTTT. This gives the protein CASGLEERSPLHF.

This clonotype was recorded many times. This chain uses TRBV7-9 with TRBJ1-1; D unresolved. V lost 1 base and J 2 bases, leaving 8 bases between the germline ends. Germline V gene sequence: CDR1 SEHNR, CDR2 FQNEAQ (reference sequence). The CDR3 runs 14 residues. The CDR3 protein is CASSLVLRNTEAFF. CDR3 DNA: TGTGCCAGCAGCTTAGTTTTGCGTAACACTGAAGCTTTCTTT.

The sample holds many counts of this clonotype. The rearrangement uses TRBV29-1 and TRBJ2-1; 13 bases are a match to TRBD2. CDR1 is SQVTM and CDR2 is ANQGSEA in the germline V gene. Trimming took 7 bases from V and 0 from J; bases not matched to a gene: 6. CDR3 length: 16 amino acids. Written as DNA, the CDR3 is TGCAGCGGCGGACTAGCGGGGGCCAGCTCCTACAATGAGCAGTTCTTC. Its protein is CSGGLAGASSYNEQFF.

The chain has TRBV11-2 and TRBJ2-5, with D maybe TRBD2 (6 bases). V shed 5 bases and J shed 7 bases, with 17 bases lying between them. The CDR3 has 14 residues. The germline gives CDR1 SGHAT, CDR2 FQNNGV. The chain's CDR3 is CASSRTGVKGTQYF. CDR3 coding DNA: TGTGCCAGCAGCCGAACGGGGGTCAAAGGGACCCAGTACTTC.

The CDR3 region is CASSEIGRQRARHGYTF. CDR3 bases: TGTGCCAGCAGTGAAATCGGCCGACAGCGAGCGCGGCATGGCTACACCTTC. The rearrangement joins TRBV2 to TRBJ1-2, with D tentatively TRBD1 (5 bases). V lost 2 bases, J lost 6 bases, and 22 bases lay in between. The CDR3 sequence is 17 residues long. Germline-derived CDR1 and CDR2 are SNHLY and FYNNEI.

This clonotype was seen only a few times. The gene calls are TRBV7-9 and TRBJ2-4; 7 nucleotides align to TRBD2. The CDR3 has 14 amino acids. CDR1 and CDR2 (germline): SEHNR, FQNEAQ (reference sequence). The ends lost 5 bases at V and 10 bases at J; junction bases unmatched: 11. The CDR3 DNA reads TGTGCCAGCAGCCCTCAGGACTTCGGGGGGATTCAGTACTTC. This gives the protein CASSPQDFGGIQYF.

J is TRBJ1-4 and V is TRBV20-1, with D hard to call. In germline, CDR1 is DFQATT, CDR2 SNEGSKA (reference sequence). The CDR3 runs to 14 residues. Trimming removed 5 bases from V and 0 bases from J, with 10 bases in between. The CDR3 spells CSAGQSTTNEKLFF. CDR3 DNA sequence: TGCAGTGCTGGCCAAAGTACAACTAATGAAAAACTGTTTTTT.

At least ten counts were recorded for this clonotype. V usage is TRBV7-9 and J usage is TRBJ2-1; 9 nucleotides line up with TRBD1. Germline values: CDR1 SEHNR, CDR2 FQNEAQ (reference sequence). V shed 10 bases and J 6 bases; nucleotides not matched to a gene: 7. CDR3 length: 13 residues. The CDR3 spells CANDGQGINEQFF. CDR3 nucleotides: TGTGCCAACGACGGACAGGGGATCAATGAGCAGTTCTTC.

This clonotype occurred a few times. The chain recombines TRBV27 with TRBJ1-2, with D perhaps matching TRBD1 (5 bases). There are 15 residues in the CDR3. Between the trimmed V and J ends, which lost 5 bases and 4 bases, there was a span of 17 bases. CDR1 and CDR2 (germline): MNHEY, SMNVEV (reference sequence). Here the CDR3 DNA reads TGTGCCAGCAGTCTACAGGTCGGGGGGAGCTATGGCTACACCTTC. Its protein product is CASSLQVGGSYGYTF.

The chain carries TRBV15 and TRBJ2-7; a weak D match, TRBD2 (6 bases). Germline lookup yields CDR1 LNHNV and CDR2 YYDKDF (reference sequence). The CDR3 sequence is 16 residues long. V was shortened by 5 bases and J by 2 bases, with 19 bases between the two germline ends. CDR3: CATSERPYSGTYEQYF. The CDR3, as DNA: TGTGCCACCAGCGAGAGACCGTATAGCGGAACCTACGAGCAGTACTTC.

This clonotype showed up many times. The V and J genes are TRBV12-3 or TRBV12-4 and TRBJ2-7; D is possibly TRBD1 (7 bases). The V end lost 6 bases, the J end lost 4 bases, and 10 bases lay between the germline ends. There are 12 residues in the CDR3. In DNA, the CDR3 is TGTGCCAGCAGGCGGGACAGTTACGAGCAGTACTTC. Residues: CASRRDSYEQYF.

This clonotype appeared many times. CDR3 sequence reads: CASSLAGNQPQHF. The CDR3 DNA reads as TGTGCCAGCAGTTTAGCGGGAAATCAGCCCCAGCATTTT. The V call is TRBV28, the J call TRBJ1-5, with D hard to call. The CDR3 is 13 residues long. Trimming stripped 2 bases from V and 4 bases from J, with 6 bases between. The germline V gene has CDR1 MDHEN and CDR2 SYDVKM.

This clonotype came up many times. The chain recombines TRBV21-1 with TRBJ1-5. TRBV21-1 is noted as a pseudogene. This CDR3 contains 15 residues. The CDR3 nucleotides read TGTGCCAGCAGCAAAGAGTTCCGGGGCCTACGGCCCCAGCATTTT. This translates into CASSKEFRGLRPQHF.

Concerning this clonotype: A read error may explain this, as a much larger clone is one base away. V and J are TRBV28 and TRBJ1-6, with 9 positions matching TRBD1. This CDR3 is built from 17 residues. Losses at the gene ends were 3 bases for V and 8 bases for J; bases not matched to a gene: 11. CDR1 and CDR2 from the germline V gene are MDHEN and SYDVKM. The CDR3 region is CASSLVGIGTGYSPLHF. CDR3 nucleotide sequence: TGTGCCAGCAGTTTGGTAGGAATCGGGACAGGGTATTCACCCCTCCACTTT.